This T cell receptor (beta chain) was sequenced during a study of CD8 T cells in Susac syndrome (dated by TCRdb to the late 2010s). Notes on the research overall: Of the Susac syndrome patients who were sequenced, roughly six had clinically active disease and roughly 8 were in clinical remission. At blood withdrawal, Susac syndrome patients were therapy-naive, treated with corticosteroids (with IVIg additionally given to some), or treated with IVIg alone. Whether CD8+ T cell activation and differentiation in Susac syndrome was antigen driven was tested using repertoire sequencing. The study compared CD8+ T cell repertoire clonality among roughly eleven healthy donors, roughly 14 Susac syndrome patients and fewer than 19 multiple sclerosis patients. Study-level results and caveats: In the total CD8+ and CD8+ TEMRA repertoires, sixteen and five Susac-specific public clones, respectively, were identified. Clonal expansion was observed in Susac syndrome CD8+ repertoires, with the highest expansion in CD8+ TEMRA cells and greater expansion in clinically active than in remitting patients. The number of individuals in the TCR sequencing and HLA analysis was recognized as being relatively small.

Comment on this clonotype: Its antigen remains undetermined. One base away there is no much larger clone; base qualities are not given.

The CDR3 holds 14 amino acids from the cysteine to the phenylalanine. CDR3 DNA only is kept here, 42 bases in frame from base 1. For CDR1 and CDR2, the germline V gene lists SGHTA and FQGTGA. Unmatched junction bases come to 7, with V trimmed by 2 bases and J by 6 bases. RNA was extracted using the RNeasy kit, and roughly 0.5 to 1 microgram was reverse transcribed with random hexamers. The immunoSEQ multiplex PCR assay, which covers 54 Vbeta and 13 Jbeta segments, was used to amplify TCR beta CDR3 regions. Bias from PCR amplification was corrected by using a synthetic template baseline for primer optimization and for computational correction. Regarding the original processing steps: Reads were assigned to V, D and J genes according to IMGT and analyzed in immunoSEQ Analyzer, with only productive sequences retained. To calculate clonality, Shannon entropy was normalized by log2 of the number of productive unique sequences and then subtracted from one. Public and private clones were assessed among the 100 most prevalent clones of each patient and control. Clones were defined as Susac-specific when absent from the healthy and MS cohorts, from 1,000 to 1,100 published viral clones and from other ImmuneACCESS disease sequences. TCRdb redid the processing of the public reads, applying fastp at Q25 and MiXCR, and retained in-frame beta chains. When rows share a CDR3 protein, they turn into one entry using the most common DNA and genes. These V and J calls rely on TCRdb rather than the paper's analysis. The table for this sample lists some 130,000 distinct CDR3 sequences; over 90% of them were counted only once. The biggest ten clones account for about 0.18% of the sample.

Peripheral blood CD8+ and CD4+ T cells from healthy donors, Susac syndrome patients and multiple sclerosis patients were profiled by high-throughput TCR beta sequencing. The Susac syndrome patients fulfilled recently defined diagnostic criteria for definite or probable disease. Bulk CD8+ and CD4+ T cells were purified by magnetic negative isolation, whereas CD8+ TEMRA cells were enriched by FACS. Blood was drawn into EDTA tubes, processed within 24 hours, and PBMCs were isolated by density gradient centrifugation. PBMCs destined for TCR sequencing were cryopreserved in liquid nitrogen and later thawed in a 37 °C water bath. The sorted or isolated CD4+, CD8+ and CD8+ TEMRA cells had a purity of 90% or higher.

The specimen sequenced was CD8+ T cells from PBMCs. This TCR derives from a human donor with Susac syndrome. Recombination connected TRBV7-3 to TRBJ2-7; TRBD1 agrees with 7 junctional bases. Here is the DNA: TGTGCCAGCAGCTTACGACAGGGAAGGGGCGAGCAGTACTTC. This is translated as CASSLRQGRGEQYF.